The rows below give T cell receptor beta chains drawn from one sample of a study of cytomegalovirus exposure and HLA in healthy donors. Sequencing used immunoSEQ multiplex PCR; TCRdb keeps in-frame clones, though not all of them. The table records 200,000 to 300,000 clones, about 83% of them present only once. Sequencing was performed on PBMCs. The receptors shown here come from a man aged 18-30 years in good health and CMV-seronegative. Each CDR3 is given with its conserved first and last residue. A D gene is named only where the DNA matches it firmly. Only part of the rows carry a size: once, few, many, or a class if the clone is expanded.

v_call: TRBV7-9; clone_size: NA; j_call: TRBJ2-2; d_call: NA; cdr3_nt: TGTGCCAGCAGACGGCTAGCTGCGAACACCGGGGAGCTGTTTTTT; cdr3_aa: CASRRLAANTGELFF
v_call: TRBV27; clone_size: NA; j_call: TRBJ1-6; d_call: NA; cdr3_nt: TGTGCCAGCAGTTTGCAAGGGGTTTCACCCCTCCACTTT; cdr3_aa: CASSLQGVSPLHF
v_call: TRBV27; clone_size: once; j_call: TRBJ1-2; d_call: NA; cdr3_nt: TGTGCCAGCAGTTTCGGACTCAGGGGCTTTTCTAACTATGGCTACACCTTC; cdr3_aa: CASSFGLRGFSNYGYTF
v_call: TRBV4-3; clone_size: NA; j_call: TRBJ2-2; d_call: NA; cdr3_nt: TGCGCCAGCAGCCAAGACGTGACCGGGGAGCTGTTTTTT; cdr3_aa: CASSQDVTGELFF
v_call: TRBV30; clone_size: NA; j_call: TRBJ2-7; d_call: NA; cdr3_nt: TGTGCCTGGAGCGCTCGCGGGGAGTATCCCTACGAGCAGTACTTC; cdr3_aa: CAWSARGEYPYEQYF
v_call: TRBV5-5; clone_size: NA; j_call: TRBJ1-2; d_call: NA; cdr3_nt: TGTGCCAGCAGCTTGACGCAGGGGACTAACTATGGCTACACCTTC; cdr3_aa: CASSLTQGTNYGYTF
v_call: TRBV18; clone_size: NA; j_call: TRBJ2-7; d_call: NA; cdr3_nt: TGTGCCAGCTCACCAATGAGCGGAACGACCTACGAGCAGTACTTC; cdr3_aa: CASSPMSGTTYEQYF
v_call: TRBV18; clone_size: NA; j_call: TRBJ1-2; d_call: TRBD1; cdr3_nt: TGTGCCAGCTCACCCGGACAGGGCGGGAGAGACACCTTC; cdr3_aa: CASSPGQGGRDTF
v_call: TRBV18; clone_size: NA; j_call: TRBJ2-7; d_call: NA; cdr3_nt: TGTGCCAGCTCACCTCGGGACATCAAGGAGCAGTACTTC; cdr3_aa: CASSPRDIKEQYF
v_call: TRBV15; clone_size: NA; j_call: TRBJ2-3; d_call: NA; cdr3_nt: TGTGCCACCCTCCGAACAGGCACAGATACGCAGTATTTT; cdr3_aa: CATLRTGTDTQYF
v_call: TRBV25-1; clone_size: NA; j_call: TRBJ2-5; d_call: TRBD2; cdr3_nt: TGTGCCAGCAGTGCGCGGGGGGCCGAGACCCAGTACTTC; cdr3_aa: CASSARGAETQYF
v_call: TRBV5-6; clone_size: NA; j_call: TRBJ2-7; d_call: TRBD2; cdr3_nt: TGTGCCAGCAGCTCCTCGCGGCTAGCGGGGCTATACGAGCAGTACTTC; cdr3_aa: CASSSSRLAGLYEQYF
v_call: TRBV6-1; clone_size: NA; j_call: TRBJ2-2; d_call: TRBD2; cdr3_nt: TGTGCCAGCAGTGAAACAGGCGGGGGGGCGGTGGAGCTGTTTTTT; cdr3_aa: CASSETGGGAVELFF
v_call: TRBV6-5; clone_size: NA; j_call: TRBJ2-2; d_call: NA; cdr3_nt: TGTGCCAGCAGTTACCCGATCGGAGGCGGGGAGCTGTTTTTT; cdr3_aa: CASSYPIGGGELFF
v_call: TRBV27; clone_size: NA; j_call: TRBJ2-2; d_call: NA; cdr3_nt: TGTGCCAGCAGTTTATGGGCCAGATCGAACACCGGGGAGCTGTTTTTT; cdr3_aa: CASSLWARSNTGELFF
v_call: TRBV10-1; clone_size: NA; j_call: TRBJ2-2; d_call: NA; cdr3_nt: TGCGCCAGCAGTGAGTTTAGCGCCGGGGAGCTGTTTTTT; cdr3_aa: CASSEFSAGELFF
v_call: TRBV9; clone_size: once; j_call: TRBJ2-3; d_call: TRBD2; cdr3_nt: TGTGCCAGCAGCGTAATGAGCGGGGAGACAGATACGCAGTATTTT; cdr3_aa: CASSVMSGETDTQYF
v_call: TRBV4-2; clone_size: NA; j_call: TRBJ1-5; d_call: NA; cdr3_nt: TGTGCCAGCAGCCAAGATGCGGGTAGCAATCAGCCCCAGCATTTT; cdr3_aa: CASSQDAGSNQPQHF
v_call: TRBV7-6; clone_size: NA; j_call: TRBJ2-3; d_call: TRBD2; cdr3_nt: TGTGCCAGCAGCTTAACTAGCGGGGCCACAGATACGCAGTATTTT; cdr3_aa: CASSLTSGATDTQYF
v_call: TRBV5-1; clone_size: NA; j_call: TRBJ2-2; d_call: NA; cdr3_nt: TGCGCCAGCAGCTTGTTTTACATTGAGAACACCGGGGAGCTGTTTTTT; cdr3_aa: CASSLFYIENTGELFF
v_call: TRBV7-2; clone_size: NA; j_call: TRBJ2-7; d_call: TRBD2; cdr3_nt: TGTGCCAGCAGCCCCCAAGCGGGAGTCTACGAGCAGTACTTC; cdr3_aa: CASSPQAGVYEQYF
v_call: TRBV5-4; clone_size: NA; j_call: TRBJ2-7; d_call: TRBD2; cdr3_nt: TGTGCCAGCAGCCAGACTAGCGGGAGCTCCTACGAGCAGTACTTC; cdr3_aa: CASSQTSGSSYEQYF
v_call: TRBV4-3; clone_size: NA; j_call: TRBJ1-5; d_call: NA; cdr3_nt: TGCGCCAGCAGCCAAGATCTCGGTGACGGGAATCAGCCCCAGCATTTT; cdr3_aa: CASSQDLGDGNQPQHF
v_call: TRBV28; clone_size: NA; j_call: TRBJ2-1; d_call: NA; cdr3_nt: TGTGCCAGCAGTTTTTTCAACGGGGGCAATGAGCAGTTCTTC; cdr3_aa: CASSFFNGGNEQFF
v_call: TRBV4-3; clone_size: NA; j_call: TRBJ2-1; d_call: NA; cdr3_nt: TGCGCCAGCAGCCAAGATAACTGGAGCAATGAGCAGTTCTTC; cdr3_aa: CASSQDNWSNEQFF
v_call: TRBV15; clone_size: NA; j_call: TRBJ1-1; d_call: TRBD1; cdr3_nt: TGTGCCACCAGCACCAGGGGGCCGGCTGAAGCTTTCTTT; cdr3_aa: CATSTRGPAEAFF
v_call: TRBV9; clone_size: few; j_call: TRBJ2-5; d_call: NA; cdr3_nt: TGTGCCAGCAGCGTAGAAGCGGGTTACGGAGAGACCCAGTACTTC; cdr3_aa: CASSVEAGYGETQYF
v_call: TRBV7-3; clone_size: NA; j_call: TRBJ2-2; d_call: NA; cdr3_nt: TGTGCCAGCAGCCCCAGCGGCCCCGGGGAGCTGTTTTTT; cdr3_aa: CASSPSGPGELFF
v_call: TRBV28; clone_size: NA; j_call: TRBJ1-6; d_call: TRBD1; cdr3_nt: TGTGCCAGCGGGGAAGGGACAGGGAATTGGGCCCTCCACTTT; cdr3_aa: CASGEGTGNWALHF
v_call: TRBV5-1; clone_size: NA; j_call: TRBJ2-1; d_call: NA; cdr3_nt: TGCGCCAGCAGCCCGCAGATAGCGGACTACAATGAGCAGTTCTTC; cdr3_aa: CASSPQIADYNEQFF
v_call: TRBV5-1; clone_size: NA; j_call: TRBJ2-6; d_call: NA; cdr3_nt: TGCGCCAGCAGTAGGGGCTCTGGGGCCAACGTCCTGACTTTC; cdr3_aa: CASSRGSGANVLTF
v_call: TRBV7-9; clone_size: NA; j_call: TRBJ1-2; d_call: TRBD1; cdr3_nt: TGTGCCAGCAGCGCCCGGGACAGCTCCGGCTACACCTTC; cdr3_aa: CASSARDSSGYTF
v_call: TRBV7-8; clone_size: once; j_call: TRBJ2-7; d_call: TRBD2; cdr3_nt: TGTGCCAGCAGCGGAACAACTAGCGGGAGATCCTACGAGCAGTACTTC; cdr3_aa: CASSGTTSGRSYEQYF
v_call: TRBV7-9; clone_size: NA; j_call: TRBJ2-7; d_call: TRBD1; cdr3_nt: TGTGCCAGCAGCTCATATTCCGGGACAGGAAGCTACGAGCAGTACTTC; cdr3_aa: CASSSYSGTGSYEQYF
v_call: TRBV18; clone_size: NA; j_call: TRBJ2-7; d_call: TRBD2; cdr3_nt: TGTGCCAGCTCACCGGGTGCGGGGGAGTACGAGCAGTACTTC; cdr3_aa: CASSPGAGEYEQYF
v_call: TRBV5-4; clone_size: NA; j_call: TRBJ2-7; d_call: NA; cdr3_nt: TGTGCCAGCAGCTTGGGATCCAGGACAAGGGTCGGGGAGCAGTACTTC; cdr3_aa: CASSLGSRTRVGEQYF
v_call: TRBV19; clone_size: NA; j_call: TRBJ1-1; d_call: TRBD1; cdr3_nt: TGTGCCATAATCCTAGGGACAGGGGCGGAGATGAACACTGAAGCTTTCTTT; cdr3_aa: CAIILGTGAEMNTEAFF
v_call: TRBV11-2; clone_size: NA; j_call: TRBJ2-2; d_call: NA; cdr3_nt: TGTGCCAGCAGCTCGATACAGGCCACCGGGGAGCTGTTTTTT; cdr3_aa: CASSSIQATGELFF
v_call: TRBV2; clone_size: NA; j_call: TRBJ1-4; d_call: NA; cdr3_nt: TGTGCCAGCATGGGGGCTCAGACCGAAAAACTGTTTTTT; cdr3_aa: CASMGAQTEKLFF
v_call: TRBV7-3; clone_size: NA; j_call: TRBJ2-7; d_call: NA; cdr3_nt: TGTGCCAGCAGCTTAGTTGAGGAGTCCGAGCAGTACTTC; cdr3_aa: CASSLVEESEQYF